This T cell receptor beta chain was recorded in a study of CD8 T cells in ankylosing spondylitis. Study-level results: Reportedly, disease-linked clones are significantly enriched in ankylosing spondylitis patients' matched synovial fluid. Typical of ankylosing spondylitis blood, it appeared, was a TCR beta motif of under 10 highly homologous variants. Certain motif variants had earlier appeared in reactive arthritis synovial fluid and blood. Clones that were linked to disease were CD8+ and were relatively rare in peripheral blood.

Quantitative 5'-RACE with molecular barcodes produced the TCR beta libraries. TCRdb passed the 5' RACE reads through MiXCR, listing each CDR3 protein once. The sample yields 700,000 to 850,000 distinct CDR3 sequences, about 11% seen once. J was trimmed by 7 bases and V by 2 bases; bases with no gene match: 2. This CDR3 is built from 14 residues. Germline V gene lookup returns CDR1 SEHNR and CDR2 FQNEAQ (reference sequence). In its sample, this clonotype was seen many times. Its matching antigen is unknown. The genes are TRBV7-9 and TRBJ1-6; TRBD1 matches at 7 bases. Sequencing was carried out using blood, either unsorted or a sorted T cell fraction (not recorded which). The sequence was collected from a male donor with ankylosing spondylitis. DNA of the CDR3: TGTGCCAGCAGCTTAATGACAGGGAATTCACCCCTCCACTTT. It translates to CASSLMTGNSPLHF.